This TCR beta chain originates from a study of cytomegalovirus exposure and HLA in healthy donors. Profiling relied on immunoSEQ multiplex PCR, and the TCRdb table lists in-frame clones only, not all of them. This sample has some 180,000 clones, with roughly 86% found just once. There are 14 residues in the CDR3. Germline assignment: CDR1 SGHNT and CDR2 YYREEE (reference sequence). V was trimmed by 4 bases and J by 2 bases, leaving 12 bases between them. This receptor was obtained from a young man in good health and CMV-seropositive. The sample was PBMCs. This chain connects TRBV5-4 to TRBJ2-5; D ambiguous. The CDR3 is CASSPKGRQETQYF. DNA of the CDR3: TGTGCCAGCAGCCCTAAGGGTCGGCAAGAGACCCAGTACTTC. The variable domain in full, completed from reference TRBV5-4 and TRBJ2-5, reads ETGVTQSPTHLIKTRGQQVTLRCSSQSGHNTVSWYQQALGQGPQFIFQYYREEENGRGNFPPRFSGLQFPNYSSELNVNALELDDSALYLCASSPKGRQETQYFGPGTRLLVL.